The rows below give T cell receptor beta chains drawn from one sample of a study of T cells in Graves' hyperthyroidism and ophthalmopathy. TCRdb reanalysed the multiplex PCR reads using MiXCR and keeps one entry per CDR3 protein. Of approximately 720,000 distinct CDR3 sequences in the sample, roughly 20% were seen once. Material for sequencing was blood. These receptors were collected from a woman aged 45 to 65 with Graves' hyperthyroidism that later progressed to Graves' ophthalmopathy. Each CDR3 is given with its conserved first and last residue. A D gene is named only where the DNA matches it firmly. Size tells how often a clone was seen (once, few, many) or the class of an expanded clone, and some rows leave it out.

J gene | clone size | V gene | D gene | CDR3 protein | CDR3 DNA
TRBJ2-5 | few | TRBV5-1 | TRBD1 | CASSLRQGASETQYF | TGCGCCAGCAGCCTGCGACAGGGCGCGTCGGAGACCCAGTACTTC
TRBJ2-3 | . | TRBV6-6 | . | CASSYSRPRTFPDTQYF | TGTGCCAGCAGTTACTCGAGGCCTCGAACCTTCCCAGATACGCAGTATTTT
TRBJ2-3 | many | TRBV3-1 | . | CASAHGGTDTQYF | TGTGCCAGCGCTCATGGGGGCACAGATACGCAGTATTTT
TRBJ1-1 | many | TRBV7-9 | . | CASSLVGDPTNTEAFF | TGTGCCAGCAGCTTAGTGGGGGATCCTACGAACACTGAAGCTTTCTTT
TRBJ1-4 | . | TRBV6-1 | . | CASSLGRKLATNEKLFF | TGTGCCAGCAGTCTAGGACGGAAGCTTGCAACTAATGAAAAACTGTTTTTT
TRBJ1-1 | few | TRBV7-9 | . | CASSPDRLITEAFF | TGTGCCAGCAGCCCGGACAGACTTATCACTGAAGCTTTCTTT
TRBJ1-2 | . | TRBV2 | . | CVSSPTENYGYTF | TGTGTCAGCAGCCCGACGGAAAACTATGGCTACACCTTC
TRBJ1-5 | . | TRBV19 | TRBD1 | CASGTGGSNQPQHF | TGTGCCAGTGGGACAGGGGGTAGCAATCAGCCCCAGCATTTT
TRBJ1-2 | many | TRBV10-2 | . | CASSEGTRGYGYTF | TGCGCCAGCAGTGAAGGCACGCGGGGGTATGGCTACACCTTC
TRBJ1-1 | . | TRBV15 | TRBD1 | CATSRDRGNTEAFF | TGTGCCACCTCAAGGGACAGGGGGAACACTGAAGCTTTCTTT
TRBJ1-4 | . | TRBV27 | . | CASRMNWDTENEKLFF | TGTGCCAGCAGGATGAACTGGGACACCGAAAATGAAAAACTGTTTTTT
TRBJ2-5 | many | TRBV2 | TRBD2 | CASSEHGLAGGLETQYF | TGTGCCAGCAGTGAACATGGACTAGCGGGGGGGCTGGAGACCCAGTACTTC
TRBJ2-5 | few | TRBV27 | . | CASSLSSGGRAQETQYF | TGTGCCAGCAGTTTATCGTCCGGGGGGCGCGCACAAGAGACCCAGTACTTC
TRBJ2-6 | few | TRBV12-3/TRBV12-4 | . | CASTHPRGTDLWANVLTF | TGTGCCAGCACTCACCCTAGGGGGACCGATCTCTGGGCCAACGTCCTGACTTTC
TRBJ2-7 | few | TRBV29-1 | TRBD2 | CSVATTSGGSYEQYF | TGCAGCGTTGCGACTACGAGCGGGGGCTCCTACGAGCAGTACTTC
TRBJ2-2 | few | TRBV6-6 | . | CASSYPREDDTGELFF | TGTGCCAGCAGTTACCCGAGGGAGGACGACACCGGGGAGCTGTTTTTT
TRBJ2-7 | many | TRBV20-1 | . | CSARMVGNYEQYF | TGCAGTGCTAGGATGGTCGGAAACTACGAGCAGTACTTC
TRBJ2-7 | . | TRBV10-3 | . | CAITDGQFPPEQYF | TGTGCCATCACCGATGGGCAGTTCCCCCCCGAGCAGTACTTC
TRBJ2-2 | . | TRBV20-1 | TRBD1 | CSARDGQGRNTGELFF | TGCAGTGCTAGAGACGGACAGGGGAGAAACACCGGGGAGCTGTTTTTT
TRBJ2-7 | many | TRBV15 | . | CATSRDWGFGVHEQYF | TGTGCCACCAGCAGAGATTGGGGGTTCGGTGTCCACGAGCAGTACTTC
TRBJ1-3 | few | TRBV11-2 | . | CASSLVGGAGNTIYF | TGTGCCAGCAGCTTAGTCGGGGGAGCTGGAAACACCATATATTTT
TRBJ1-4 | few | TRBV18 | . | CASSPQETNEKLFF | TGTGCCAGCTCACCACAGGAAACTAATGAAAAACTGTTTTTT
TRBJ2-7 | . | TRBV20-1 | TRBD2 | CSARDRSGGAFYEQYF | TGCAGTGCTAGAGATCGTAGCGGGGGGGCGTTCTACGAGCAGTACTTC
TRBJ1-2 | many | TRBV5-1 | . | CASSLGNGREVYGYTF | TGCGCCAGCAGCTTGGGGAACGGACGGGAGGTCTATGGCTACACCTTC
TRBJ1-5 | . | TRBV19 | . | CASSIDPPRGNQPQHF | TGTGCCAGTAGTATAGACCCGCCGCGGGGCAATCAGCCCCAGCATTTT
TRBJ2-5 | . | TRBV20-1 | TRBD2 | CSARPPGLVRETQYF | TGCAGTGCTAGACCACCCGGACTAGTACGAGAGACCCAGTACTTC
TRBJ2-7 | . | TRBV10-2 | TRBD1 | CASISGGKYEQYF | TGCGCCAGCATCTCAGGGGGCAAGTACGAGCAGTACTTC
TRBJ2-3 | . | TRBV4-2 | . | CASSRTGSADTQYF | TGTGCCAGCAGCCGAACAGGATCAGCAGATACGCAGTATTTT
TRBJ1-2 | . | TRBV19 | . | CATHGKGGSYGYTF | TGTGCCACCCACGGCAAGGGAGGTAGCTATGGCTACACCTTC
TRBJ2-5 | many | TRBV7-2 | TRBD1 | CASSSGQGPEETQYF | TGTGCCAGCAGCTCGGGACAGGGGCCTGAAGAGACCCAGTACTTC
TRBJ1-1 | . | TRBV7-9 | . | CASSGLVRLNTEAFF | TGTGCCAGCAGCGGCCTTGTAAGATTGAACACTGAAGCTTTCTTT
TRBJ1-5 | . | TRBV12-3/TRBV12-4 | TRBD1 | CASSSLGGGHQPQHF | TGTGCCAGCAGTTCCTTAGGGGGCGGCCATCAGCCCCAGCATTTT
TRBJ1-1 | many | TRBV5-1 | . | CASSLAASNTEAFF | TGCGCCAGCAGCTTGGCGGCATCGAACACTGAAGCTTTCTTT
TRBJ1-1 | . | TRBV19 | . | CASSPSPRSAEAFF | TGTGCCAGTAGTCCCAGCCCTCGTAGCGCTGAAGCTTTCTTT
TRBJ1-6 | many | TRBV12-3/TRBV12-4 | TRBD1 | CASSLDGLRGRSPLHF | TGTGCCAGCAGTTTAGATGGTTTGAGGGGGCGTTCACCCCTCCACTTT
TRBJ1-3 | few | TRBV12-3/TRBV12-4 | . | CASRLNTIYF | TGTGCCAGCAGGCTAAACACCATATATTTT
TRBJ2-5 | few | TRBV24-1 | TRBD1 | CATSDPGTGLETQYF | TGTGCCACCAGTGATCCCGGGACAGGGCTTGAGACCCAGTACTTC
TRBJ2-3 | . | TRBV4-2 | TRBD2 | CASSPSLAGGSTDTQYF | TGTGCCAGCAGCCCGTCACTAGCGGGGGGAAGCACAGATACGCAGTATTTT
TRBJ1-1 | . | TRBV10-2 | . | CASRRQVRRDTEAFF | TGCGCCAGCAGAAGACAGGTTCGGCGGGACACTGAAGCTTTCTTT
TRBJ2-3 | medium-sized | TRBV10-1 | TRBD2 | CARATSGEITDTQYF | TGCGCCAGGGCTACTAGCGGGGAGATCACAGATACGCAGTATTTT
TRBJ2-7 | . | TRBV28 | . | CASSPAQGSYEQYF | TGTGCCAGCAGTCCCGCTCAGGGTTCCTACGAGCAGTACTTC
TRBJ2-6 | . | TRBV7-9 | TRBD1 | CASSFGTGFGANVLTF | TGTGCCAGCAGCTTCGGGACAGGGTTCGGGGCCAACGTCCTGACTTTC
TRBJ1-1 | . | TRBV11-2 | . | CASSWGRGARGTEAFF | TGTGCCAGCAGCTGGGGACGGGGGGCGCGGGGCACTGAAGCTTTCTTT
TRBJ1-6 | many | TRBV6-1 | TRBD1 | CASSPGQGWSKSLHF | TGTGCCAGCAGTCCGGGACAGGGGTGGTCGAAATCCCTCCACTTT
TRBJ2-1 | . | TRBV20-1 | . | CSANVRDLWPYNEQFF | TGCAGTGCTAACGTACGAGACCTTTGGCCTTACAATGAGCAGTTCTTC
TRBJ2-1 | many | TRBV7-6 | . | CASSTPDSRNEQFF | TGTGCCAGCAGCACCCCGGACAGTCGCAATGAGCAGTTCTTC
TRBJ1-5 | many | TRBV3-1 | . | CASSQGAGKSQPQHF | TGTGCCAGCAGCCAAGGGGCAGGCAAGAGTCAGCCCCAGCATTTT
TRBJ2-2 | few | TRBV20-1 | TRBD1 | CSAIYPGQAAANTGELFF | TGCAGTGCTATATACCCCGGACAGGCGGCGGCAAACACCGGGGAGCTGTTTTTT
TRBJ2-1 | . | TRBV6-1 | . | CASSENLLAFSSYNEQFF | TGTGCCAGCAGTGAAAATTTACTAGCTTTCAGCTCCTACAATGAGCAGTTCTTC
TRBJ1-5 | . | TRBV20-1 | . | CSALRGNNQPQHF | TGCAGTGCCCTAAGGGGTAACAATCAGCCCCAGCATTTT